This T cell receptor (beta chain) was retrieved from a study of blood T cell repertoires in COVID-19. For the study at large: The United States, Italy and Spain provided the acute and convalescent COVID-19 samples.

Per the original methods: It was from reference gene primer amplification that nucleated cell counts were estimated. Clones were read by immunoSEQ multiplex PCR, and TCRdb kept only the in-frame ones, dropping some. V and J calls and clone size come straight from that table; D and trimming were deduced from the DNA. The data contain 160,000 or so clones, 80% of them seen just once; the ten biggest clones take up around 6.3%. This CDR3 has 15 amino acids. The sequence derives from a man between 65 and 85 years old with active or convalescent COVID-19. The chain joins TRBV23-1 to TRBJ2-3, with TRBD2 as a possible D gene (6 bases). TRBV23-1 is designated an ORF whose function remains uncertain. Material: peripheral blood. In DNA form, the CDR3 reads TGCGTCAACAAGGCGGCTGGGACTTCCACAGATACGCAGTATTTT. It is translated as CVNKAAGTSTDTQYF.